The next 21 T cell receptor beta chains were all read from a single sample in a study of cytomegalovirus exposure and HLA in healthy donors. Vbeta (60) and Jbeta (13) primers were used in the PCR. Libraries were prepared by immunoSEQ multiplex PCR; TCRdb keeps only in-frame clonotypes and omits some of them. This listing includes nearly 200,000 clones. The sample taken for sequencing was PBMCs. All receptors derive from a boy aged 5 to 17 in good health and CMV-seronegative.

The V call is TRBV30, the J call TRBJ1-1; weak D call: TRBD1 (6 bases). The CDR3 sequence is 14 residues long. The V end was cut by 2 bases, the J end by 5 bases, with 15 bases between. Germline CDR1 GTSNPN, CDR2 SVGIG (reference sequence). CDR3 nucleotides: TGTGCCTGGAGTTCCCGGGGGGCGCGGACTGAAGCTTTCTTT. As protein: CAWSSRGARTEAFF.

V is TRBV6-6 and J is TRBJ1-1; 8 bases agree with TRBD1. J gave up 5 bases and V 8 bases, and 4 bases lay outside the gene matches. The germline V gene has CDR1 MNHNY and CDR2 SVGAGI (reference sequence). This CDR3 is built from 12 residues. The CDR3 nucleotides read TGTGCCAGCCGGACAGGGTTGACTGAAGCTTTCTTT. It yields the protein CASRTGLTEAFF.

V and J are TRBV5-1 and TRBJ1-1, with D perhaps matching TRBD1 (5 bases). CDR1 is SGHRS and CDR2 is YFSETQ in the germline V gene. Trimming took 4 bases from V and 7 from J, leaving 17 bases between them. This CDR3 spans 14 amino acids. CDR3 nucleotide sequence: TGCGCCAGCAGCGAGAGGGCCGGGGGAGGTGAAGCTTTCTTT. Its translation is CASSERAGGGEAFF.

The gene calls are TRBV5-4 and TRBJ1-2, with 7 bases lining up with TRBD1. CDR1 SGHNT and CDR2 YYREEE come from the germline V gene (reference sequence). V shed 5 bases, J shed 5 bases, and the junction held 9 bases outside the gene matches. This CDR3 has 14 residues. The CDR3 reads CASRAAGGLYGYTF. The CDR3 DNA is TGTGCCAGCAGGGCGGCAGGGGGATTGTATGGCTACACCTTC.

V and J are TRBV30 and TRBJ1-4, with 8 nucleotides matching TRBD1. With V trimmed by 2 bases and J by 5 bases, 4 bases remained unmatched. CDR1 GTSNPN and CDR2 SVGIG come from the germline V gene (reference sequence). CDR3 length equals 14 residues. CDR3 sequence reads: CAWSSGTGNEKLFF. The CDR3 DNA reads TGTGCCTGGAGTTCCGGGACAGGAAATGAAAAACTGTTTTTT. Filled out from reference TRBV30 and TRBJ1-4, the complete variable domain reads SQTIHQWPATLVQPVGSPLSLECTVEGTSNPNLYWYRQAAGRGLQLLFYSVGIGQISSEVPQNLSASRPQDRQFILSSKKLLLSDSGFYLCAWSSGTGNEKLFFGSGTQLSVL.

In nucleotides, the CDR3 is TGTGCCAGCAGCTCCCCTCCCGGGCGAAGGGGCACCTACGAGCAGTACTTC. Amino acids: CASSSPPGRRGTYEQYF. This chain links TRBV7-9 with TRBJ2-7, with TRBD1 as a possible D gene (5 bases). The germline V and J ends were trimmed by 4 bases and 2 bases, with 21 bases remaining between them. The germline gives CDR1 SEHNR, CDR2 FQNEAQ (reference sequence). The CDR3 spans 17 residues.

This chain links TRBV9 with TRBJ2-1, with 7 bases that match TRBD1. Trimming at V came to 4 bases and at J to 2 bases, leaving 3 bases not matched to a gene. Germline-derived CDR1 and CDR2 are SGDLS and YYNGEE. The CDR3 consists of 14 residues. CDR3 region: CASSSGGTYNEQFF. The CDR3 DNA reads TGTGCCAGCAGCTCAGGGGGTACCTACAATGAGCAGTTCTTC. Supplemented by reference TRBV9 and TRBJ2-1, the full variable domain reads DSGVTQTPKHLITATGQRVTLRCSPRSGDLSVYWYQQSLDQGLQFLIQYYNGEERAKGNILERFSAQQFPDLHSELNLSSLELGDSALYFCASSSGGTYNEQFFGPGTRLTVL.

J is TRBJ2-7 and V is TRBV19; TRBD1 might be the D (5 bases). V was trimmed by 3 bases and J by 3 bases, leaving 9 bases between them. CDR3 length: 13 amino acids. Germline CDR1 and CDR2: LNHDA and SQIVND (reference sequence). The CDR3 DNA reads as TGTGCCAGTAGTATCCAGGGTCACTACGAGCAGTACTTC. Its translation is CASSIQGHYEQYF.

The chain carries TRBV6-5 and TRBJ2-2, with 7 bases lining up with TRBD1. CDR3 length: 13 amino acids. Losses at the gene ends were 6 bases for V and 6 bases for J; bases not matched to a gene: 4. The germline V gene encodes CDR1 MNHEY and CDR2 SVGAGI. CDR3 nucleotide sequence: TGTGCCAGCAGCTTGACAGGGCCCGGGGAGCTGTTTTTT. Encoded protein: CASSLTGPGELFF.

J is TRBJ2-4 and V is TRBV4-1; 9 positions match TRBD2. This CDR3 region has 16 residues. CDR1 is MGHRA, CDR2 YSYEKL, per germline. V trimming: 1 base; J trimming: 8 bases; junction bases outside the gene matches: 9. CDR3 amino acids: CASSQAPSGGMDIQYF. The CDR3 DNA reads TGCGCCAGCAGCCAAGCTCCCAGCGGGGGGATGGACATTCAGTACTTC.

This chain links TRBV30 with TRBJ2-5; D possibly corresponds to TRBD2 (5 bases). The germline V gene has CDR1 GTSNPN and CDR2 SVGIG (reference sequence). The germline V and J ends were trimmed by 3 bases and 5 bases, with 7 bases remaining between them. CDR3 length: 11 amino acids. The CDR3, as DNA: TGTGCCTGGAGCGGGGAGGAGACCCAGTACTTC. It translates to CAWSGEETQYF.

J is TRBJ2-5 and V is TRBV6-6; D possibly corresponds to TRBD1 (6 bases). This CDR3 has 13 residues. Germline V gene data show CDR1 as MNHNY and CDR2 as SVGAGI (reference sequence). The germline V and J ends were trimmed by 2 bases and 5 bases, with 9 bases remaining between them. Written as DNA, the CDR3 is TGTGCCAGCAGTTACACAGGGTTGGAGACCCAGTACTTC. Amino acids: CASSYTGLETQYF.

V is TRBV5-1 and J is TRBJ1-3; D remains unclear. The CDR3 is 16 amino acids. Germline CDR1 is SGHRS and CDR2 is YFSETQ. V was pared by 2 bases and J by 0 bases, with 12 bases between. The CDR3 spells CASSLGDGTSGNTIYF. DNA for the CDR3: TGCGCCAGCAGCTTAGGAGACGGAACCTCTGGAAACACCATATATTTT.

V and J are TRBV9 and TRBJ2-7, with a possible D match to TRBD2 (7 bases). Germline V lookup: CDR1 SGDLS, CDR2 YYNGEE. This CDR3 has 15 amino acids. The germline V and J ends were trimmed by 0 bases and 4 bases, with 14 bases remaining between them. CDR3 in amino acids: CASSVGRGAGYEQYF. CDR3 nucleotides: TGTGCCAGCAGCGTAGGTCGGGGGGCCGGTTACGAGCAGTACTTC. Supplemented by reference TRBV9 and TRBJ2-7, the full variable domain reads DSGVTQTPKHLITATGQRVTLRCSPRSGDLSVYWYQQSLDQGLQFLIQYYNGEERAKGNILERFSAQQFPDLHSELNLSSLELGDSALYFCASSVGRGAGYEQYFGPGTRLTVT.

J is TRBJ1-1 and V is TRBV29-1, with 7 positions matching TRBD1. CDR1 SQVTM and CDR2 ANQGSEA come from the germline V gene. The CDR3 has 12 residues. Trimming took 8 bases from V and 4 from J; bases not matched to a gene: 7. The DNA for the CDR3 is TGCAGCACAAGACAGGGCTCCACTGAAGCTTTCTTT. Encoded protein: CSTRQGSTEAFF.

The chain employs TRBV2 and TRBJ2-7, with 9 positions matching TRBD1. Germline loops: CDR1 SNHLY, CDR2 FYNNEI. The CDR3 extends over 15 amino acids. V shed 9 bases, J shed 3 bases, and the junction held 12 bases outside the gene matches. CDR3 nucleotides: TGTGCCAGTACCAAGGGACAGGGAGCGATCTACGAGCAGTACTTC. It codes for CASTKGQGAIYEQYF.

This rearrangement joins TRBV7-9 to TRBJ2-5; tentative D call: TRBD1 (5 bases). The CDR3 sequence is 15 residues long. The V end lost 2 bases, the J end lost 4 bases, and 14 bases lay between the germline ends. CDR1 SEHNR and CDR2 FQNEAQ come from the germline V gene (reference sequence). CDR3: CASSLIKGRIETQYF. CDR3 DNA: TGTGCCAGCAGCTTAATTAAGGGGCGTATAGAGACCCAGTACTTC.

The chain employs TRBV21-1 and TRBJ1-5. TRBV21-1 is termed a pseudogene. This CDR3 is built from 16 residues. CDR3 sequence (DNA): TGTGCCAGCAGCGCGTTTGAGGAGGGGAGCAATCAGCCCCAGCATTTT. Translated: CASSAFEEGSNQPQHF.

The V and J genes are TRBV19 and TRBJ2-1; D possibly corresponds to TRBD1 (5 bases). Germline V gene sequence: CDR1 LNHDA, CDR2 SQIVND (reference sequence). This CDR3 contains 14 residues. The V and J ends lost 3 bases and 10 bases respectively, with 16 bases between them. The CDR3 region is CASSMIQGFKEQFF. The CDR3 bases are TGTGCCAGTAGTATGATTCAGGGTTTCAAGGAGCAGTTCTTC.

This chain uses TRBV30 with TRBJ2-5; 9 bases are shared with TRBD1. The CDR3 loop spans 15 amino acids. In germline, CDR1 is GTSNPN, CDR2 SVGIG (reference sequence). The J segment lost 4 bases and the V segment lost 2 bases, leaving 8 bases of the junction unmatched. CDR3 DNA: TGTGCCTGGAGTCTCCCCCGGACAGGGGTAGAGACCCAGTACTTC. Translated, it gives CAWSLPRTGVETQYF.

CDR3: CASRLRDSPYNEQFF. The CDR3 region has the DNA TGTGCCAGCAGACTACGGGACTCCCCCTACAATGAGCAGTTCTTC. The chain has TRBV6-5 and TRBJ2-1; D is possibly TRBD2 (6 bases). Trimming pared 6 bases from V and 2 bases from J, leaving 14 bases between. The CDR3 is 15 residues long. Germline V lookup: CDR1 MNHEY, CDR2 SVGAGI.